This TCR beta chain is drawn from a study of cytomegalovirus exposure and HLA in healthy donors. Study-level findings and limits: In a later analysis, TCR beta V- and J-gene trimming was associated with a missense DCLRE1C variant.

13 Jbeta primers and 60 Vbeta primers were used for the PCR. The repertoire was sequenced with immunoSEQ multiplex PCR; TCRdb's copy has only in-frame clones and lacks some. The data contain about 190,000 clones, less than 90% of them singletons. Details on this clone: Antigen: not known.

The TCR originated in a boy between 10 and 17 years old in good health and CMV-seronegative. Material: PBMCs.

The CDR3: CASSLRIQDGYTF. The CDR3 DNA follows: TGTGCCAGCAGCTTACGCATCCAGGATGGCTACACCTTC. The chain recombines TRBV7-9 with TRBJ1-2; D remains unclear. Germline assignment: CDR1 SEHNR and CDR2 FQNEAQ (reference sequence). Trimming left V 2 bases short and J 6 bases short, with 10 bases between. This CDR3 is built from 13 residues.